The sequence of this T cell receptor (beta chain) was determined in a study of immune characterization of retroperitoneal liposarcoma. One entry per CDR3 protein, called by TCRdb with MiXCR from the PCR reads. The profile covers approximately 10,000 distinct CDR3 sequences, with about a quarter appearing a single time and approximately 10% taken by the ten largest. This clonotype was seen a few times. The sequence came from a female donor with retroperitoneal liposarcoma. Sequencing used tumor tissue.

The CDR3 protein is CASSTSRIANTGELFF. The CDR3 DNA is TGTGCCAGCAGTACCTCCCGTATTGCGAACACCGGGGAGCTGTTTTTT. The chain couples TRBV6-6 to TRBJ2-2; no reliable D call. Germline V lookup: CDR1 MNHNY, CDR2 SVGAGI (reference sequence). V lost 5 bases, J lost 0 bases, and 13 bases lay in between. CDR3 length equals 16 residues.